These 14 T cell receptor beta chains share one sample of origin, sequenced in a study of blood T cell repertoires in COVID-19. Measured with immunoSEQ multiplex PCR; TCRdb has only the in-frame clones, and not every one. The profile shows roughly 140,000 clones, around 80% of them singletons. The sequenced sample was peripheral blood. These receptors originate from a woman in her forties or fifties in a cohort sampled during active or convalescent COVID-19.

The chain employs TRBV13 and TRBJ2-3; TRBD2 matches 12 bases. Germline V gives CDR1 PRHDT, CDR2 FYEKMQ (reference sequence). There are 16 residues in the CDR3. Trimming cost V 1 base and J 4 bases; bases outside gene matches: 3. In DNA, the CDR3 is TGTGCCAGCAGCTTAGAGGCTAGCGGGGGGGCAGATACGCAGTATTTT. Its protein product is CASSLEASGGADTQYF.

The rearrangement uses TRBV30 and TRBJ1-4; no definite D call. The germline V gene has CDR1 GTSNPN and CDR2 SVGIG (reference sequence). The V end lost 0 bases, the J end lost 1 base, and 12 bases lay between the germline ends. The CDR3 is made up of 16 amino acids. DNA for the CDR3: TGTGCCTGGAGTGTACAAGGGAGTGGAACTAATGAAAAACTGTTTTTT. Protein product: CAWSVQGSGTNEKLFF.

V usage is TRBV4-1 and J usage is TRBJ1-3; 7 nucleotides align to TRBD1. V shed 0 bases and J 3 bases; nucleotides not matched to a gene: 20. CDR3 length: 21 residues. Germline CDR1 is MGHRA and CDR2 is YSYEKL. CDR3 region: CASSQETPKGGQGVFGNTIYF. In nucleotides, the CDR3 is TGCGCCAGCAGCCAAGAAACACCCAAAGGTGGGCAGGGGGTCTTTGGAAACACCATATATTTT.

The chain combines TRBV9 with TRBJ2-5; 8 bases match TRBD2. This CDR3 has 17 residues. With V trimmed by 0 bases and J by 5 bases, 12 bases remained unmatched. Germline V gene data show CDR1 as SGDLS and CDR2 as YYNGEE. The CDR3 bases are TGTGCCAGCAGCGTAGACGGGAGGGGTCTTCATGGGGAGACCCAGTACTTC. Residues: CASSVDGRGLHGETQYF. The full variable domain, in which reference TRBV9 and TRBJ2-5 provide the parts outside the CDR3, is DSGVTQTPKHLITATGQRVTLRCSPRSGDLSVYWYQQSLDQGLQFLIQYYNGEERAKGNILERFSAQQFPDLHSELNLSSLELGDSALYFCASSVDGRGLHGETQYFGPGTRLLVL.

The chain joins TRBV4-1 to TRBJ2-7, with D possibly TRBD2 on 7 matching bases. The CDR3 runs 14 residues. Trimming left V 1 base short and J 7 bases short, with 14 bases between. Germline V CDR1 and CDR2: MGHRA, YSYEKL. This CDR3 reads CASSQVGGLGEQYF. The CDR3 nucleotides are TGCGCCAGCAGCCAAGTGGGGGGGCTTGGAGAGCAGTACTTC.

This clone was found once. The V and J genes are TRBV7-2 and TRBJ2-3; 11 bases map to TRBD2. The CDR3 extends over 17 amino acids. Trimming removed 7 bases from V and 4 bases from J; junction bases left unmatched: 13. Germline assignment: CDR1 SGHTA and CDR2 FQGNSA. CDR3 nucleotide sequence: TGTGCCAGCATCCAGACTGGGGGTAGCGGGGGGGCAGATACGCAGTATTTT. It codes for CASIQTGGSGGADTQYF.

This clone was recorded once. This CDR3 is CASSLALGGYGYTF. Written as DNA, the CDR3 is TGTGCCAGCAGCTTAGCGTTGGGGGGATATGGCTACACCTTC. The rearrangement links TRBV7-2 to TRBJ1-2, with D perhaps matching TRBD1 (5 bases). Germline CDR1 is SGHTA and CDR2 is FQGNSA. The CDR3 totals 14 residues. Trimming cost V 0 bases and J 5 bases, with 10 bases left between them.

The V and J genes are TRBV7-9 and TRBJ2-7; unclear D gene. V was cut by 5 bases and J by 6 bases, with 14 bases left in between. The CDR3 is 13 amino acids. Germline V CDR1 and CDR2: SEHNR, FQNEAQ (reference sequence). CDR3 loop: CASSLPTRPEQYF. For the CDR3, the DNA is TGTGCCAGCAGCCTACCCACCCGTCCCGAGCAGTACTTC.

CDR3 region: CASSETSTDTQYF. The CDR3 DNA reads as TGTGCCAGCAGCGAAACTAGCACAGATACGCAGTATTTT. This chain uses TRBV4-2 with TRBJ2-3, with D unresolved. There are 13 residues in the CDR3. Trimming removed 5 bases at V and 0 bases at J, with 6 bases between. Per the germline V gene, CDR1 is LGHNA and CDR2 is YNFKEQ.

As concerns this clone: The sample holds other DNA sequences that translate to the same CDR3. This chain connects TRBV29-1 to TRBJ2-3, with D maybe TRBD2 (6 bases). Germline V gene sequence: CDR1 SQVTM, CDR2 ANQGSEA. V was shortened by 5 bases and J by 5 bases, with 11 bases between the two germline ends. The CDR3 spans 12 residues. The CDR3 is CSVRMGGDTQYF. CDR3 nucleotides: TGCAGCGTTAGGATGGGGGGAGATACGCAGTATTTT.

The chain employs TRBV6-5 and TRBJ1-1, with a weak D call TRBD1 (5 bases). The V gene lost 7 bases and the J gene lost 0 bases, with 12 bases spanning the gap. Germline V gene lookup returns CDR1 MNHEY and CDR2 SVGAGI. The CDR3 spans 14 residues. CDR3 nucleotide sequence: TGTGCCAGCAATCCACAGGCACTGAACACTGAAGCTTTCTTT. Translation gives CASNPQALNTEAFF.

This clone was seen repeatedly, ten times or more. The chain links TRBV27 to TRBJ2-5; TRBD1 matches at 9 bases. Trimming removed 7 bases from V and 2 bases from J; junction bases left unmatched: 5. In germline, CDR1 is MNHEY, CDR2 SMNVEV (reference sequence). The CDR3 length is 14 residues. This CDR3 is CASKTGQGQETQYF. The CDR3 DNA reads TGTGCCAGCAAGACGGGACAGGGACAAGAGACCCAGTACTTC.

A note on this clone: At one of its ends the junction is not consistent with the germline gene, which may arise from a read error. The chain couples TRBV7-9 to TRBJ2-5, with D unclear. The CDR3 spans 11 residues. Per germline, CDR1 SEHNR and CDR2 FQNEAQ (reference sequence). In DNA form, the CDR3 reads TGTGCCAGCAGCTTACGCGGAAGCAAGCACTTC. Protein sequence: CASSLRGSKHF.

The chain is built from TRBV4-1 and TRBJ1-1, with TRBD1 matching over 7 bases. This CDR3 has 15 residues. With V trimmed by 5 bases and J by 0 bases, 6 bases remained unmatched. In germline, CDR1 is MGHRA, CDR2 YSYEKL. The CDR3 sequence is CASSAHRGMNTEAFF. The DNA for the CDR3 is TGCGCCAGCAGCGCTCACAGGGGTATGAACACTGAAGCTTTCTTT.